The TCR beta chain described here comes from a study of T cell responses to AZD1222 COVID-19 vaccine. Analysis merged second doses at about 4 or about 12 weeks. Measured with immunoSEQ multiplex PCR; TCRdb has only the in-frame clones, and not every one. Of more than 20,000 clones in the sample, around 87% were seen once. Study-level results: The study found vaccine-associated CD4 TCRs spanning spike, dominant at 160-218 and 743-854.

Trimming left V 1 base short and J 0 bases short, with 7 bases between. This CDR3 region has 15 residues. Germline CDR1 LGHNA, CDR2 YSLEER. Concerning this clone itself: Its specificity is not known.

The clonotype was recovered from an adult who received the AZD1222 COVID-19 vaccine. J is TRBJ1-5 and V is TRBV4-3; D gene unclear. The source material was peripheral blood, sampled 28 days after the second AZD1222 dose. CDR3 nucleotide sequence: TGCGCCAGCAGCCAAGGTTACGCTAGCAATCAGCCCCAGCATTTT. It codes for CASSQGYASNQPQHF.